This T cell receptor (beta chain) was observed in a study of cytomegalovirus exposure and HLA in healthy donors (dated by TCRdb to 2016 to 2017). Background on the whole study: In an earlier analysis of roughly 590 of the donors, under 300 Gb of sequence data and approximately 120 million unique TCR beta sequences from about 190 million T cells were reported. Several DR-DQ haplotypes were treated as single units for association and clustering because of strong linkage in the cohort. Of the roughly 420 genotyped donors, less than 90% were placed in the genetic ancestry cluster associated with self-reported Caucasian donors. Besides the first cohort of about 730 subjects, a separate validation cohort made up of 120 different subjects was used. The T cell repertoires of several hundred subjects were profiled by immunosequencing and related to cytomegalovirus serostatus. Class I and class II HLA loci were covered by the typing at four-digit resolution. In an earlier analysis of 587 of the donors, high-throughput TCR beta sequencing was used to judge whether each TCR beta V gene segment behaved as functional or pseudogenic. To predict cytomegalovirus infection status, the study combined high-throughput TCR immunosequencing, statistical association of individual TCRs with disease status, and machine learning. All discovery cohort repertoires had been generated on a single sequencing platform. An early release covering roughly 600 HLA-typed donors comprised roughly 300 gigabases of sequencing data and around 86 million unique TCR sequences. In a later analysis, previously published TCR beta repertoires from about 670 donors were re-analyzed and high-resolution HLA genotyping was added so that TCR occurrence patterns could be studied. On average, around 230,000 unique TCR beta nucleotide sequences were sequenced per donor among 398 genotyped donors of the cohort, with 15% to 20% of those sequences being non-productive. Rather than using new phenotypic data, the later analysis identified candidate immune exposures from TCR beta sequences and from how often those sequences occurred across donors. Typing coverage varied by locus: about 629-630 donors for A, B, C, DRB1 and DQB1; roughly 500 for DQA1; about 590 for DPA1; about 450 for DPB1. Alongside the repertoire data, information on donor age, sex, ethnicity and CMV serostatus was compiled. The study was designed to test whether signatures of past pathogen exposure could be identified by cataloging public T cell receptors. In a later genetic analysis, genome-wide SNP genotypes for about 65% of the 666 donors were used, and that subset was treated as a discovery cohort.

The cohort comprised around 690 healthy bone marrow donors. At the time of sampling, every cohort member was nominally healthy, though immune exposures that went unrecorded were likely present. The donor tested CMV seronegative and was one of the 352 seronegative cohort members. Every donor gave a peripheral blood sample, and the peripheral blood mononuclear cells from that sample were used for TCR beta sequencing. Genomic DNA extraction from the blood cell samples was performed with the Qiagen DNeasy Blood Extraction Kit. CDR1 and CDR2 were assigned from the germline V gene as MRHNA and SNTAGT. From its cysteine to its phenylalanine, the CDR3 spans 14 amino acids. Here the CDR3 DNA is all that survives: 42 bases in frame from base 1. At the junction V is shortened by 4 bases and J by 1 base, with 10 bases in between. Results the study describes overall, beyond this receptor: Because HLA typing was unavailable for some donors at each locus, only the typed subset was used in association tests. In this cohort, only TCR beta chains were sequenced, and detectable features were limited by the absence of alpha or paired-chain data. In a later analysis, TCR association rates were found to vary across HLA loci, with the most associated TCRs seen for DRB1 alleles and the fewest for HLA-C alleles. According to the authors, the approach could potentially be generalized to other disease states and immunological phenotypes. A few of the identified cytomegalovirus-associated TCR beta chains were confirmed in vitro to be specific for cytomegalovirus antigens. When HLA alleles, especially DR and DQ, strongly co-occurred, attributing TCR associations to individual alleles was difficult. Correlated functional status among segregating V segments might reflect linkage disequilibrium, but an unknown experimental factor could not be ruled out. According to a later analysis, parvovirus B19, influenza, CMV and Epstein-Barr virus appeared linked to several top co-occurrence clusters. Immune exposure information for the cohort was limited to CMV serostatus. Most TCR sequences were observed very rarely across donors, whereas some public TCRs were present in many individuals. In the study, approximately 160 TCR beta chains were listed as associated with cytomegalovirus. V-gene and J-gene trimming of TCR beta chains was associated with a missense DCLRE1C variant in a later genetic analysis, and the association was replicated in an independent cohort. A further reported finding was that TCR beta sequences accurately predicted the HLA-A and HLA-B alleles for most subjects in the first cohort. A group of highly shared sequence variants was considered likely to be a technical artifact of the sequencing pipeline. In an earlier analysis of some 500 of the donors, most TCR beta V segments appeared in productive rearrangements about 87% or about 30% of the time, broadly matching IMGT annotations. Compared with the 666-donor mean, donors in an Asian-associated ancestry cluster had fewer N-insertions in productive TCRs, according to a later genetic analysis. Presence/absence analyses assumed roughly uniform sequencing depth across donors, an assumption that may not hold. In both the original and validation cohorts, the classifier was reported to diagnose cytomegalovirus status with high specificity and sensitivity. In a later analysis, around 17,000 TCR beta sequences were associated with specific HLA alleles at a false discovery rate of 0.05. Some IMGT-functional V segments, including TRBV6-2 and TRBV6-3, could not be told apart with the 87-base-pair reads, so those segments were excluded. Most CMV-associated TCR beta chains appeared to be HLA-restricted in a later analysis, and the HLA associations seemed to be driven largely by CMV exposure. Compared with equally common non-associated chains, HLA-associated TCR beta chains in a later analysis were more clonally expanded and had lower generation probabilities. The earlier analysis of approximately 590 of the donors excluded some 15 rarely observed V segments, including chromosome 9 orphons, because counts were too low.

A note on this clone: Its binding antigen is unknown. Base qualities are missing; no much larger clone stands one base away.

Libraries were made using the immunoSEQ multiplex PCR assay. For the multiplex PCR, a mixture combining 60 forward primers for TCR Vbeta segments and 13 reverse primers for TCR Jbeta segments was used. Amplification of the CDR3 region of rearranged TCR beta genes was performed with a multiplex PCR assay on genomic DNA. The amplified TCR beta libraries were sequenced on the Illumina HiSeq System as 87-base-pair reads. The authors' pipeline ran thus. A later analysis counted about 80 million unique TCR beta chains across the 700 or so repertoires, and 9.5 million to 11 million of these chains were shared by at least two donors. A nearest-neighbor algorithm error-corrected the raw reads and collapsed the reads into unique sequences, merging closely related sequences to remove PCR and sequencing errors. To assign V, D and J gene segments, CDR3 sequences were aligned to IMGT reference sequences. For a sequence to be retained, a match of at least six nucleotides was required to both a V gene segment and a J gene segment. A rearrangement counted as productive if the CDR3 had no stop codons and remained in frame with V and J, and every other rearrangement counted as non-productive. Following IMGT convention, CDR3 was defined as the stretch from the second conserved V-encoded cysteine up to the conserved J-encoded phenylalanine. The earlier analysis of 587 of the donors excluded sequences that lacked an unambiguous match to a single V gene segment. An earlier analysis of a few hundred of the donors called V segments functional above 56.7% productive rearrangements and segregating when the between-donor standard deviation exceeded 5%. A statistical classification framework was built to diagnose cytomegalovirus status from the catalog of TCR beta chain sequences. In a later analysis, V and J genes were assigned by comparing TCR nucleotide sequences against IMGT/GENE-DB human TR gene sequences. A later analysis assigned CDR3 sequences and most-parsimonious VDJ recombination scenarios with the TCRdist pipeline. A later analysis defined each TCR beta chain by its CDR3 amino acid sequence plus V-gene family, and excluded reads lacking a unique V-gene family. To address suspected cross-contamination and a sequencing artifact, a later analysis removed roughly 580 highly shared, low-generation-probability nucleotide sequences. A later analysis calculated a clonal expansion index for each public chain from normalized within-repertoire ranks of inferred template counts. In a later analysis, generation probabilities were computed with a VDJ recombination model fitted to out-of-frame rearrangements, and the resulting probabilities were checked against IGoR. In a later analysis, TCR-TCR, TCR-HLA and TCR-CMV co-occurrence was scored with hypergeometric tests, and a repertoire-size bias correction was applied to TCR pairs. To estimate false discovery rates, a later analysis permuted the HLA or CMV assignments 20 times. In a later analysis, co-occurring TCRs were grouped with DBSCAN, and TCRdist sequence similarity was added when clustering was performed within HLA-allele-positive subsets. Co-occurrence clustering excluded repertoires with fewer than 30,000 or more than 120,000 public chains, plus five with anomalous nucleotide sharing. This is the immuneACCESS table as TCRdb keeps it, with only in-frame sequences that have V and J called. A part of the clones is gone; compared with another copy, unresolved V genes explain less than half, and the rest is unexplained. V, J and clone size derive from that table, while D and trimming were established from the DNA sequence. This sample holds more than 110,000 clones; around 80% were observed only once. The ten largest make up roughly 4.7% of the sample.

Sequences were obtained from PBMCs. The clonotype originates from a male donor in good health and CMV-seronegative. This receptor chain uses TRBV6-4 and TRBJ1-1; the D gene is perhaps TRBD1, on 5 matching bases. The nucleotide sequence is TGTGCCAGCAGTGCCTGGGGGGGGAACACTGAAGCTTTCTTT. This translates into CASSAWGGNTEAFF.